This T cell receptor (beta chain) came from a study of T cells in tuberculosis. For the study at large: A South African cohort included IGRA-negative adolescents, latently infected IGRA-positive adolescents and adults with active tuberculosis.

V shed 2 bases, J shed 8 bases, and the junction held 8 bases outside the gene matches. This CDR3 spans 15 amino acids. Germline V CDR1 and CDR2: SGHVS, FQNEAQ. The time point here: new active TB diagnosis, blood taken before or within 7 days of starting treatment. Tuberculosis was confirmed by positive sputum smear and/or M. tuberculosis culture. TCRdb keeps only in-frame clones here, not all; method: immunoSEQ multiplex PCR. The repertoire holds some 49,000 clones, with about 95% as singletons. Sequenced here: PBMCs, sampled at tuberculosis diagnosis. The chain combines TRBV7-8 with TRBJ1-2; the match to TRBD1 covers 10 bases. This TCR derives from an adult with tuberculosis. Here the CDR3 reads CASSLFGQGDGGYTF. CDR3 coding DNA: TGTGCCAGCAGCTTATTTGGACAGGGGGACGGCGGCTACACCTTC.